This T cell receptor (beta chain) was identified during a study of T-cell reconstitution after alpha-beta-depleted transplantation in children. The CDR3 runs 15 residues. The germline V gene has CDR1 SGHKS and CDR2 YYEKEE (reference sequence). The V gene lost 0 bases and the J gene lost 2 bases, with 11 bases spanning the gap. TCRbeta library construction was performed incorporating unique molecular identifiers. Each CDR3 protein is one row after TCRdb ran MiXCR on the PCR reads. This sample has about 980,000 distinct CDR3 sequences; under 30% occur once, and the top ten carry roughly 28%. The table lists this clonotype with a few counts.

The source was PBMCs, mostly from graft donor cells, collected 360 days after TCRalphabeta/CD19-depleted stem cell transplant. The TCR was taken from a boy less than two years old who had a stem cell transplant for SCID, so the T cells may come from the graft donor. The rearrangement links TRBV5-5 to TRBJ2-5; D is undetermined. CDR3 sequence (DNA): TGTGCCAGCAGCTTGGGGGGTGTGGGGCAAGAGACCCAGTACTTC. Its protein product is CASSLGGVGQETQYF.